This record covers a single T cell receptor (beta chain). No antigen is known for it. Nothing much larger sits one base from this clone, and base qualities are not available. Library method: the immunoSEQ multiplex PCR assay. TCRdb limited this immuneACCESS table to in-frame rearrangements with V and J called. A share of clones is missing; checked studies link under half to unresolved V genes, and the rest is unexplained. This sample comprises 50,000 to 70,000 clones, roughly 95% of them detected only once. About 4.4% of the sample is in the top ten clones. The sample comes from a study of technical replicates of blood from a handful of donors (TCRdb year 2017). Here V drops 7 bases and J drops 0 bases, and the junction holds 9 bases not matched to any gene. CDR1 SGHKS and CDR2 YYEKEE are derived from the germline V gene (reference sequence). The CDR3 holds 16 amino acids from the cysteine to the phenylalanine. The retained sequence is limited to the CDR3, 48 bases, with the frame set at the first base.

The specimen sequenced was PBMCs. The TCR sequence derives from a human donor in good health. Some clones in this sample may be carry-over from other donors' samples. The V and J segments used are TRBV5-5 and TRBJ1-1, and 10 junctional nucleotides match TRBD1. The CDR3 region: CASPLGQGGMNTEAFF. DNA sequence: TGTGCCAGCCCCTTAGGACAGGGGGGAATGAACACTGAAGCTTTCTTT.